This T cell receptor (beta chain) was profiled in a study of T cell responses to AZD1222 COVID-19 vaccine. Across the study: Analyses pooled second doses at about 4 or about 12 weeks. Study-wide results and limits: At 160-218 and 743-854, vaccine-associated CD4 TCRs were dominant, and they spanned spike. Samples come after the peak T cell response, not at day 14. Receipt of two AZD1222 doses was followed by a rise in Spike-specific TCR breadth and depth.

With regard to this clone: Its antigen remains unidentified.

Profiled with immunoSEQ multiplex PCR; TCRdb holds only in-frame clones, not every one. The sample contains about 150,000 clones, 85% to 95% of which appear only once. Germline CDR1 is MDHEN and CDR2 is SYDVKM. The CDR3 length is 14 residues. V lost 10 bases and J lost 0; bases outside the gene matches: 9. The TCR originated in an adult in good health. Source: peripheral blood, taken on day 0 of AZD1222 vaccination. The chain joins TRBV28 to TRBJ2-7, with 7 bases matching TRBD1. CDR3 sequence: CATSRQGDSYEQYF. DNA of the CDR3: TGTGCCACCTCTCGACAGGGTGACTCCTACGAGCAGTACTTC. The full variable domain, completed using reference TRBV28 and TRBJ2-7, is DVKVTQSSRYLVKRTGEKVFLECVQDMDHENMFWYRQDPGLGLRLIYFSYDVKMKEKGDIPEGYSVSREKKERFSLILESASTNQTSMYLCATSRQGDSYEQYFGPGTRLTVT.